This entry lists 24 T cell receptor beta chains sequenced from one sample in a study of blood T cell repertoires in COVID-19. Profiled with immunoSEQ multiplex PCR; TCRdb holds only in-frame clones, not every one. The sample contains about 100,000 clones, around nine tenths of which appear only once. Sequencing was performed on peripheral blood. The origin of the receptors is a man older than 75 with acute or convalescent COVID-19.

The chain joins TRBV19 to TRBJ2-3; maybe TRBD2 (6 bases). CDR1 LNHDA and CDR2 SQIVND come from the germline V gene (reference sequence). The CDR3 contains 11 residues. V lost 8 bases and J 4 bases, leaving 7 bases between the germline ends. CDR3 loop: CASSGADTQYF. Written as DNA, the CDR3 is TGTGCCAGTTCGGGGGCAGATACGCAGTATTTT.

The rearrangement links TRBV7-3 to TRBJ2-5; TRBD2 is a possible D gene (5 bases). Trimming stripped 1 base from V and 3 bases from J, with 12 bases between. Germline loops: CDR1 SGHTA, CDR2 FQGTGA. This CDR3 is 15 amino acids long. The CDR3 nucleotides read TGTGCCAGCAGCTTAATGGACTCCGCTGAAGAGACCCAGTACTTC. This encodes CASSLMDSAEETQYF.

This clone appeared a single time. The chain links TRBV13 to TRBJ2-7; tentative D call: TRBD2 (6 bases). The CDR3 sequence is 14 residues long. Trimming took 0 bases from V and 6 from J, leaving 12 bases between them. Germline V gene data show CDR1 as PRHDT and CDR2 as FYEKMQ (reference sequence). The CDR3 DNA reads TGTGCCAGCAGCTTAGGGGGACTTTGGGGCGAGCAGTACTTC. Amino acid sequence: CASSLGGLWGEQYF.

The rearrangement links TRBV9 to TRBJ1-2, with D possibly TRBD1 on 6 matching bases. CDR1 and CDR2 (germline): SGDLS, YYNGEE. This CDR3 comprises 14 residues. V lost 0 bases, J lost 0 bases, and 6 bases lay in between. CDR3 protein: CASSVGTANYGYTF. CDR3 nucleotide sequence: TGTGCCAGCAGCGTAGGGACAGCTAACTATGGCTACACCTTC. The complete variable domain, with remaining parts taken from reference TRBV9 and TRBJ1-2, reads DSGVTQTPKHLITATGQRVTLRCSPRSGDLSVYWYQQSLDQGLQFLIQYYNGEERAKGNILERFSAQQFPDLHSELNLSSLELGDSALYFCASSVGTANYGYTFGSGTRLTVV.

This chain uses TRBV7-3 with TRBJ2-1, with 8 bases fitting TRBD2. Looked up from germline, CDR1 is SGHTA and CDR2 is FQGTGA. Trimming at V came to 5 bases and at J to 1 base, leaving 7 bases not matched to a gene. The CDR3 has 16 amino acids. CDR3 nucleotides: TGTGCCAGCAGCAGTCTTGGCGGGAGGTCCTACAATGAGCAGTTCTTC. Translated, it gives CASSSLGGRSYNEQFF.

The chain recombines TRBV19 with TRBJ1-1, with D possibly being TRBD1 (6 bases). The V end lost 4 bases, the J end lost 0 bases, and 9 bases lay between the germline ends. The CDR3 spans 14 residues. Looked up from germline, CDR1 is LNHDA and CDR2 is SQIVND (reference sequence). CDR3 nucleotide sequence: TGTGCCAGTAGTAAGGGGGTCCTGAACACTGAAGCTTTCTTT. It specifies CASSKGVLNTEAFF.

The V and J genes are TRBV29-1 and TRBJ1-2; D is perhaps TRBD1 (6 bases). The V end was cut by 7 bases, the J end by 4 bases, with 13 bases between. In germline, CDR1 is SQVTM, CDR2 ANQGSEA. The CDR3 spans 12 residues. DNA of the CDR3: TGCAGCGCACTCACAGGGAGCTATGGCTACACCTTC. It yields the protein CSALTGSYGYTF.

This chain uses TRBV4-1 with TRBJ1-1; tentative D call: TRBD1 (6 bases). The CDR3 extends over 15 amino acids. Germline V CDR1 and CDR2: MGHRA, YSYEKL. V lost 1 base and J 5 bases, leaving 14 bases between the germline ends. DNA for the CDR3: TGCGCCAGCAGCCAAGTACGGGGGGCAGGAACTGAAGCTTTCTTT. Its translation is CASSQVRGAGTEAFF.

This clone was counted a few times. The CDR3 DNA reads TGTGCCAGCAGCTATCGGACTAGCGGAACAGATACGCAGTATTTT. Amino acids: CASSYRTSGTDTQYF. The chain uses TRBV5-8 and TRBJ2-3, with 10 nucleotides matching TRBD2. The ends lost 3 bases at V and 3 bases at J; junction bases unmatched: 4. Germline-derived CDR1 and CDR2 are SGHTS and YDEGEE. The CDR3 totals 15 residues.

This clone has a handful of counts. The chain couples TRBV7-2 to TRBJ2-4; the match to TRBD2 covers 8 bases. Germline CDR1 is SGHTA and CDR2 is FQGNSA. CDR3 length: 17 amino acids. After removal of 2 bases from V and 2 bases from J, the junction contained 8 bases not matched to a gene. The CDR3 here is CASSLLGGRTSKNIQYF. CDR3 DNA: TGTGCCAGCAGCTTATTAGGCGGGAGGACATCCAAAAACATTCAGTACTTC.

The chain uses TRBV28 and TRBJ1-4; D gene uncertain. The CDR3 is made up of 14 amino acids. With 3 bases removed from V and 7 bases from J, the gap between germline ends came to 12 bases. From germline, CDR1 is MDHEN and CDR2 SYDVKM. The CDR3 sequence is CASSLILGGEKLFF. For the CDR3, the DNA is TGTGCCAGCAGTTTGATTTTGGGAGGTGAAAAACTGTTTTTT.

There are a few counts of this clone. The chain links TRBV28 to TRBJ1-6; the D is unclear. With 6 bases removed from V and 14 bases from J, the gap between germline ends came to 14 bases. Germline V lookup: CDR1 MDHEN, CDR2 SYDVKM. CDR3 length: 12 residues. CDR3 residues: CASSRPTLALHF. CDR3 sequence (DNA): TGTGCCAGCAGCCGACCGACTCTAGCCCTCCACTTT.

The chain combines TRBV28 with TRBJ2-5; 9 bases fit TRBD2. The germline V gene encodes CDR1 MDHEN and CDR2 SYDVKM. The CDR3 runs to 15 residues. V was clipped by 5 bases and J by 6 bases; unmatched bases: 10. The CDR3 coding sequence is TGTGCCAGCAGTCGGGTGGCGGGAGGGCCACAGACCCAGTACTTC. It translates to CASSRVAGGPQTQYF.

The rearrangement uses TRBV3-1 (or the pseudogene TRBV3-2) and TRBJ2-5, with 10 positions matching TRBD1. Germline values: CDR1 LGHDT, CDR2 YNNKEL (reference sequence). This CDR3 contains 13 residues. With 4 bases clipped from V and 7 bases from J, the junction kept 3 bases outside the gene matches. Here the CDR3 DNA reads TGTGCCAGCAGCCCGGGACAGGGGCTGACCCAGTACTTC. Its protein product is CASSPGQGLTQYF.

The chain couples TRBV2 to TRBJ2-1, with D possibly matching TRBD1 (8 bases). The CDR3 has 16 residues. Germline V gene sequence: CDR1 SNHLY, CDR2 FYNNEI. Trimming took off 7 bases at V and 1 base at J, with 17 bases between the two ends. The CDR3 DNA is TGTGCCAGCATGAAACAGGGGGGGCTATCCTACAATGAGCAGTTCTTC. Amino acid sequence: CASMKQGGLSYNEQFF.

This clone has just one count. The chain carries TRBV28 and TRBJ2-7, with D unresolved. Germline CDR1 MDHEN, CDR2 SYDVKM. V was shortened by 4 bases and J by 4 bases, with 8 bases between the two germline ends. The length of the CDR3 is 12 residues. The CDR3 region is CASSSGAYEQYF. The CDR3 nucleotides are TGTGCCAGCAGTTCGGGTGCATACGAGCAGTACTTC.

The chain uses TRBV28 and TRBJ2-2; 13 positions match TRBD2. Trimming at V came to 6 bases and at J to 8 bases, leaving 9 bases not matched to a gene. Germline-derived CDR1 and CDR2 are MDHEN and SYDVKM. CDR3 length: 16 residues. The CDR3 here is CASSPGLAGEPGELFF. CDR3 DNA sequence: TGTGCCAGCAGCCCCGGACTAGCGGGGGAACCTGGGGAGCTGTTTTTT.

The V and J genes are TRBV10-3 and TRBJ2-2; tentatively, D is TRBD1 (6 bases). The germline V gene has CDR1 ENHRY and CDR2 SYGVKD. The CDR3 loop spans 14 amino acids. Trimming removed 8 bases from V and 3 bases from J, with 13 bases in between. CDR3 sequence: CAIGGARDTGELFF. The CDR3 DNA reads TGTGCCATCGGGGGCGCAAGGGACACCGGGGAGCTGTTTTTT.

The CDR3 DNA reads TGCGCCAGCAGCTGGTTTGTGGGGAGTTACGAGCAGTACTTC. Translated, it gives CASSWFVGSYEQYF. This sequence joins TRBV5-1 and TRBJ2-7; D is possibly TRBD2 (5 bases). V was shortened by 3 bases and J by 4 bases, with 14 bases between the two germline ends. CDR3 length: 14 amino acids. Germline CDR1 and CDR2: SGHRS and YFSETQ.

The rearrangement joins TRBV2 to TRBJ2-2; D is unresolved. V lost 1 base and J lost 6, with 9 bases in between. Per germline, CDR1 SNHLY and CDR2 FYNNEI. The CDR3 has 14 residues. The CDR3 sequence is CASSEVRVAGELFF. Written as DNA, the CDR3 is TGTGCCAGCAGTGAAGTGCGTGTGGCCGGGGAGCTGTTTTTT.

The chain uses TRBV19 and TRBJ1-5; the D gene is possibly TRBD1 (6 bases). The CDR3 consists of 15 residues. V was shortened by 8 bases and J by 0 bases, with 14 bases between the two germline ends. Germline CDR1 is LNHDA and CDR2 is SQIVND (reference sequence). CDR3 bases: TGTGCCAGTTGGCCAGGGACATATAGCAATCAGCCCCAGCATTTT. Encoded protein: CASWPGTYSNQPQHF.

This clone was observed a handful of times. The chain uses TRBV5-1 and TRBJ2-7; 8 bases fit TRBD1. The germline CDR1 and CDR2 sequences are SGHRS and YFSETQ. With V trimmed by 1 base and J by 5 bases, 5 bases remained unmatched. This CDR3 has 14 amino acids. Written as DNA, the CDR3 is TGCGCCAGCAGCTTGACAGGGGGTATGGACGAGCAGTACTTC. Translation gives CASSLTGGMDEQYF.

The genes are TRBV5-1 and TRBJ2-6; 8 positions match TRBD1. The CDR3 runs to 16 residues. Trimming removed 0 bases from V and 4 bases from J; junction bases left unmatched: 3. The germline CDR1 and CDR2 sequences are SGHRS and YFSETQ. CDR3 coding DNA: TGCGCCAGCAGCTTGGCGACAGGGGAAGGGGCCAACGTCCTGACTTTC. Protein: CASSLATGEGANVLTF. Drawing the rest from reference TRBV5-1 and TRBJ2-6, the complete variable domain is KAGVTQTPRYLIKTRGQQVTLSCSPISGHRSVSWYQQTPGQGLQFLFEYFSETQRNKGNFPGRFSGRQFSNSRSEMNVSTLELGDSALYLCASSLATGEGANVLTFGAGSRLTVL.

The chain employs TRBV6-2 or TRBV6-3 and TRBJ2-7; TRBD1 aligns across 10 bases. This CDR3 comprises 19 residues. V shed 0 bases and J 4 bases; nucleotides not matched to a gene: 15. The germline V gene has CDR1 MNHEY and CDR2 SVGEGT. The CDR3 is CASSYSFPADRGNRYEQYF. CDR3 nucleotides: TGTGCCAGCAGTTACTCGTTCCCTGCGGACAGGGGGAATAGATACGAGCAGTACTTC.